The 21 T cell receptor beta chains reported below all come from one sample, sequenced in a study of cytomegalovirus exposure and HLA in healthy donors. Researchers ran the PCR with 60 Vbeta and 13 Jbeta primers. Generated by immunoSEQ multiplex PCR, the TCRdb table keeps only in-frame clones and is missing some. The sample lists 150,000 to 200,000 clones; around four fifths were seen once. Input material: PBMCs. The receptor source for this set is a young man in good health and CMV-seropositive.

In its sample, this clone was seen a few times. The J gene is TRBJ1-1, the V gene TRBV5-8; D is possibly TRBD1 (6 bases). With 1 base removed from V and 1 base from J, the gap between germline ends came to 11 bases. CDR1 SGHTS and CDR2 YDEGEE come from the germline V gene. CDR3 length: 15 residues. CDR3 residues: CASSLYGQRNTEAFF. In nucleotides, the CDR3 is TGTGCCAGCAGCTTGTACGGACAGAGGAACACTGAAGCTTTCTTT.

This chain joins TRBV10-3 and TRBJ1-3; the D gene is possibly TRBD1 (5 bases). Germline V gives CDR1 ENHRY, CDR2 SYGVKD. This CDR3 contains 16 residues. The V end was cut by 6 bases, the J end by 2 bases, with 17 bases between. The CDR3 spells CAIRGGGILTGNTIYF. The DNA of the CDR3 is TGTGCCATCAGGGGGGGAGGGATACTAACTGGAAACACCATATATTTT.

CDR3 in DNA: TGCGCCAGCAGCTTGGAACAAAACATGAACACTGAAGCTTTCTTT. It translates to CASSLEQNMNTEAFF. The J gene is TRBJ1-1, the V gene TRBV5-1; D is uncertain. This CDR3 region has 15 residues. The V gene lost 0 bases and the J gene lost 0 bases, with 9 bases spanning the gap. Germline V gives CDR1 SGHRS, CDR2 YFSETQ.

The V and J genes are TRBV27 and TRBJ1-1; D ambiguous. The germline V gene has CDR1 MNHEY and CDR2 SMNVEV (reference sequence). There are 14 residues in the CDR3. V was shortened by 4 bases and J by 0 bases, with 9 bases between the two germline ends. Here the CDR3 reads CASSSDWMNTEAFF. DNA for the CDR3: TGTGCCAGCAGTTCCGACTGGATGAACACTGAAGCTTTCTTT.

Of note for this clone: The junction departs from the called germline gene at one end, perhaps through a read error. J is TRBJ2-2 and V is TRBV2; the match to TRBD1 covers 8 bases. Germline V CDR1 and CDR2: SNHLY, FYNNEI. The CDR3 has 13 residues. This chain's CDR3 is CASRDRATGELFF. CDR3 coding DNA: TGTGCCAGCAGGGACAGGGCTACCGGGGAGCTATTTTTT.

This sequence joins TRBV5-1 and TRBJ1-4; 7 positions match TRBD1. CDR3 length: 14 residues. CDR1 SGHRS and CDR2 YFSETQ come from the germline V gene. With V trimmed by 0 bases and J by 8 bases, 4 bases remained unmatched. The CDR3 loop is CASSLGTGGEKLFF. CDR3 DNA sequence: TGCGCCAGCAGCTTGGGGACAGGTGGCGAAAAACTGTTTTTT.

The V call is TRBV15, the J call TRBJ2-7, with TRBD2 matching 11 bases. The CDR3 runs to 14 residues. V dropped 1 base and J dropped 6; count of bases not matched to a gene: 2. Per germline, CDR1 LNHNV and CDR2 YYDKDF (reference sequence). The CDR3 DNA reads TGTGCCACCAGCAGAGCCGGGACTAGCGGCGAGCAGTACTTC. Translating it yields CATSRAGTSGEQYF.

The chain recombines TRBV7-9 with TRBJ1-1; D perhaps matches TRBD1 (6 bases). V lost 5 bases to trimming and J lost 0 bases, with 10 bases between them. The CDR3 length is 14 residues. The V gene's germline CDR1 is SEHNR and CDR2 FQNEAQ (reference sequence). CDR3 nucleotide sequence: TGTGCCAGCAGCCCAGGACAGCTGAACACTGAAGCTTTCTTT. It codes for CASSPGQLNTEAFF.

V usage is TRBV30 and J usage is TRBJ1-1; tentatively, D is TRBD1 (5 bases). The CDR3 is 13 amino acids. V lost 2 bases and J 5 bases, leaving 12 bases between the germline ends. CDR1 is GTSNPN, CDR2 SVGIG, per germline (reference sequence). The CDR3 nucleotides read TGTGCCTGGAGTTCCACCGGGGGGACTGAAGCTTTCTTT. It is translated as CAWSSTGGTEAFF.

The chain joins TRBV29-1 to TRBJ2-7; D remains unclear. The length of the CDR3 is 13 residues. Germline V gene lookup returns CDR1 SQVTM and CDR2 ANQGSEA. V gave up 2 bases and J gave up 4 bases, with 12 bases separating them. The CDR3 loop reads CSVENEIKYEQYF. As DNA, the CDR3 is TGCAGCGTTGAAAACGAGATTAAATACGAGCAGTACTTC.

The chain uses TRBV5-4 and TRBJ2-3, with a weak D call TRBD2 (6 bases). The CDR3 is made up of 14 amino acids. Between the trimmed V and J ends, which lost 0 bases and 2 bases, there was a span of 7 bases. Germline V gives CDR1 SGHNT, CDR2 YYREEE (reference sequence). The CDR3 reads CASSLGTNTDTQYF. For the CDR3, the DNA is TGTGCCAGCAGCTTGGGGACTAACACAGATACGCAGTATTTT.

The chain employs TRBV10-3 and TRBJ2-1; possibly TRBD2 for D (5 bases). The CDR3 loop spans 19 amino acids. Between the trimmed V and J ends, which lost 0 bases and 7 bases, there was a span of 25 bases. Germline CDR1 and CDR2: ENHRY and SYGVKD. The CDR3 coding sequence is TGTGCCATCAGTGAGTCTATATCGGGGAGACGAGGCCGCGGGAATGAGCAGTTCTTC. Its protein product is CAISESISGRRGRGNEQFF.

With regard to this clone: A read error may produce the germline difference seen at one junction end. The sample has other DNA sequences that encode this CDR3 too. The genes are TRBV11-2 and TRBJ2-7; D possibly corresponds to TRBD1 (7 bases). Germline loops: CDR1 SGHAT, CDR2 FQNNGV. The CDR3 totals 15 residues. Here the CDR3 reads CASSLGHNQGGEQYF. The CDR3 region has the DNA TGTGCCAGTAGCTTAGGGCACAACCAGGGGGGCGAGCAGTACTTC. Full variable domain (remainder filled in from reference TRBV11-2 and TRBJ2-7): EAGVAQSPRYKIIEKRQSVAFWCNPISGHATLYWYQQILGQGPKLLIQFQNNGVVDDSQLPKDRFSAERLKGVDSTLKIQPAKLEDSAVYLCASSLGHNQGGEQYFGPGTRLTVT.

The gene calls are TRBV5-1 and TRBJ2-1; D is unclear. V was cut by 5 bases and J by 9 bases, with 15 bases left in between. Germline assignment: CDR1 SGHRS and CDR2 YFSETQ. The CDR3 has 13 residues. CDR3 coding DNA: TGCGCCAGCAGGGGCAGTAGGTACGGTGAGCAGTTCTTC. Translating gives CASRGSRYGEQFF.

The CDR3 DNA follows: TGCGCCAGCAGCCAAGCCGGGACAGCATCCAGCACAGATACGCAGTATTTT. Protein product: CASSQAGTASSTDTQYF. This chain uses TRBV4-3 with TRBJ2-3, with 7 bases fitting TRBD1. The CDR3 covers 17 residues. Germline V gives CDR1 LGHNA, CDR2 YSLEER. V dropped 1 base and J dropped 0; count of bases not matched to a gene: 7.

This clone appeared once. This chain's CDR3 is CSASTSGRSDTGELFF. In nucleotides, the CDR3 is TGCAGCGCCTCGACTAGCGGGAGGTCCGACACCGGGGAGCTGTTTTTT. The chain joins TRBV29-1 to TRBJ2-2; 13 bases map to TRBD2. J gave up 3 bases and V 7 bases, and 8 bases lay outside the gene matches. The CDR3 has 16 residues. CDR1 is SQVTM and CDR2 is ANQGSEA in the germline V gene.

This clone appeared a few times. The chain is built from TRBV5-1 and TRBJ2-5; 10 nucleotides line up with TRBD2. V dropped 6 bases and J dropped 1; count of bases not matched to a gene: 3. Germline loops: CDR1 SGHRS, CDR2 YFSETQ. This CDR3 spans 14 amino acids. The CDR3: CASMGTSAQETQYF. CDR3 in DNA: TGCGCCAGCATGGGGACTAGCGCCCAAGAGACCCAGTACTTC.

The gene calls are TRBV29-1 and TRBJ1-4; 8 bases match TRBD1. V gave up 4 bases and J gave up 8 bases; unmatched junction bases: 6. Germline CDR1 is SQVTM and CDR2 is ANQGSEA. The CDR3 sequence is 13 residues long. DNA for the CDR3: TGCAGCGTTGGAGGACAGGGAGGCGAAAAACTGTTTTTT. This gives the protein CSVGGQGGEKLFF.

There are a few counts of this clone. The chain links TRBV28 to TRBJ2-1; the match to TRBD2 covers 7 bases. The CDR3 is 17 amino acids. Germline V gives CDR1 MDHEN, CDR2 SYDVKM. The V and J ends lost 6 bases and 4 bases, in that order; junction bases with no gene match: 15. The CDR3 is CASSPVDIAGLYNEQFF. The CDR3 DNA is TGTGCCAGCAGCCCCGTAGACATAGCGGGCCTATACAATGAGCAGTTCTTC.

This clone occurred a few times. The chain has TRBV7-2 and TRBJ1-2; 10 nucleotides match TRBD1. Germline V gene data show CDR1 as SGHTA and CDR2 as FQGNSA. V dropped 5 bases and J dropped 6; count of bases not matched to a gene: 12. The CDR3 extends over 16 amino acids. The CDR3 loop is CASSRETGTGAHGYTF. CDR3 in DNA: TGTGCCAGCAGCCGAGAGACCGGGACAGGGGCCCATGGCTACACCTTC.

The V gene is TRBV6-5, the J gene TRBJ1-2; TRBD1 agrees at 10 bases. The CDR3 is 15 amino acids. V shed 5 bases and J 5 bases; nucleotides not matched to a gene: 8. Germline-derived CDR1 and CDR2 are MNHEY and SVGAGI. In nucleotides, the CDR3 is TGTGCCAGCAGTCTTGCCGGGACAGGGGCTTATGGCTACACCTTC. Its protein is CASSLAGTGAYGYTF.